The 26 T cell receptor beta chains presented below share a single source sample, sequenced in a study of control samples from healthy donors and cancer patients. Measured with immunoSEQ multiplex PCR; TCRdb has only the in-frame clones, and not every one. Seen here are 55,000 to 75,000 clones, about 89% observed once, and the top ten hold about 2.1%. Sequencing was done on a sample of PBMCs. These receptors came from a woman aged 45-60 years with head and neck cancer.

The chain links TRBV28 to TRBJ2-1, with 9 bases aligning to TRBD1. Germline V gives CDR1 MDHEN, CDR2 SYDVKM. This CDR3 has 16 amino acids. Trimming at V came to 5 bases and at J to 6 bases, leaving 11 bases not matched to a gene. For the CDR3, the DNA is TGTGCCAGCAGTGCCATCGGGACAGGGAAACTCAATGAGCAGTTCTTC. Protein sequence: CASSAIGTGKLNEQFF. Together with reference TRBV28 and TRBJ2-1, the CDR3 gives the full variable domain: DVKVTQSSRYLVKRTGEKVFLECVQDMDHENMFWYRQDPGLGLRLIYFSYDVKMKEKGDIPEGYSVSREKKERFSLILESASTNQTSMYLCASSAIGTGKLNEQFFGPGTRLTVL.

The V call is TRBV20-1, the J call TRBJ2-3, with 10 bases identical to TRBD2. From germline, CDR1 is DFQATT and CDR2 SNEGSKA (reference sequence). Losses at the gene ends were 3 bases for V and 6 bases for J; bases not matched to a gene: 6. This CDR3 region has 14 residues. The CDR3 sequence: CSASGSGGADTQYF. The DNA of the CDR3 is TGCAGTGCTAGTGGCAGCGGGGGGGCGGATACGCAGTATTTT.

The CDR3, as DNA: TGCGCCAGCAGCAAACGGACAGGGGTCACCGGGGAGCTGTTTTTT. It translates to CASSKRTGVTGELFF. The chain combines TRBV5-1 with TRBJ2-2, with 9 bases fitting TRBD1. Trimming took 4 bases from V and 4 from J; bases not matched to a gene: 5. CDR1 is SGHRS and CDR2 is YFSETQ in the germline V gene. The CDR3 spans 15 residues. Using reference TRBV5-1 and TRBJ2-2 for the parts outside the CDR3, the full variable domain is KAGVTQTPRYLIKTRGQQVTLSCSPISGHRSVSWYQQTPGQGLQFLFEYFSETQRNKGNFPGRFSGRQFSNSRSEMNVSTLELGDSALYLCASSKRTGVTGELFFGEGSRLTVL.

The chain couples TRBV5-8 to TRBJ1-5; unclear D gene. With 5 bases removed from V and 7 bases from J, the gap between germline ends came to 13 bases. The CDR3 spans 13 residues. Germline V gene data show CDR1 as SGHTS and CDR2 as YDEGEE. CDR3 bases: TGTGCCAGCAGTACATGGCTTGAGCAGCCCCAGCATTTT. This gives the protein CASSTWLEQPQHF. Full variable domain (missing parts from reference TRBV5-8 and TRBJ1-5): EAGVTQSPTHLIKTRGQQATLRCSPISGHTSVYWYQQALGLGLQFLLWYDEGEERNRGNFPPRFSGRQFPNYSSELNVNALELEDSALYLCASSTWLEQPQHFGDGTRLSIL.

The chain employs TRBV3-1 (or the pseudogene TRBV3-2) and TRBJ2-1; 12 bases map to TRBD2. V lost 4 bases and J lost 9; bases outside the gene matches: 10. Germline V gene sequence: CDR1 LGHDT, CDR2 YNNKEL (reference sequence). The length of the CDR3 is 16 residues. Here the CDR3 reads CASSRQTSGGRGEQFF. The DNA for the CDR3 is TGTGCCAGCAGCCGACAGACTAGCGGGGGCCGGGGTGAGCAGTTCTTC.

The chain carries TRBV28 and TRBJ1-5; 8 bases line up with TRBD1. In germline, CDR1 is MDHEN, CDR2 SYDVKM. The junction had 5 bases not matched to a gene; V was cut back by 5 bases and J by 2 bases. The CDR3 has 15 residues. The CDR3, as DNA: TGTGCCAGCAGTGACAGGGGTACGGGCAATCAGCCCCAGCATTTT. The encoded protein is CASSDRGTGNQPQHF.

V usage is TRBV7-3 and J usage is TRBJ2-3; no clear D. CDR1 is SGHTA, CDR2 FQGTGA, per germline. The CDR3 totals 13 residues. V shed 5 bases and J shed 5 bases, with 11 bases lying between them. This CDR3 is CASSQSPGDTQYF. The CDR3 DNA sequence: TGTGCCAGCAGCCAATCCCCCGGAGATACGCAGTATTTT.

In this sample, this clone turned up once. The chain is built from TRBV28 and TRBJ1-2; perhaps TRBD1 as D (5 bases). The CDR3 contains 17 residues. V was shortened by 2 bases and J by 7 bases, with 23 bases between the two germline ends. Germline V lookup: CDR1 MDHEN, CDR2 SYDVKM. Here the CDR3 reads CASSLLTRPGTTIGYTF. CDR3 nucleotides: TGTGCCAGCAGTTTACTCACACGACCCGGGACCACTATTGGCTACACCTTC.

This clone was recorded a few times. This chain connects TRBV5-1 to TRBJ2-1; D may be TRBD2 (7 bases). The CDR3 has 20 amino acids. The V end lost 1 base, the J end lost 1 base, and 24 bases lay between the germline ends. From germline, CDR1 is SGHRS and CDR2 YFSETQ. CDR3 in amino acids: CASSLNVDQTGGRSYNEQFF. The CDR3 coding sequence is TGCGCCAGCAGCTTGAACGTAGACCAGACGGGGGGCAGGTCCTACAATGAGCAGTTCTTC.

The chain links TRBV6-5 to TRBJ1-2, with D tentatively TRBD1 (6 bases). The ends were cut back, 6 bases at V and 2 bases at J, with 13 bases in the middle. The germline V gene has CDR1 MNHEY and CDR2 SVGAGI. The CDR3 loop spans 14 amino acids. The CDR3 loop is CASSFKRGNYGYTF. The CDR3 DNA reads TGTGCCAGCAGCTTTAAAAGGGGGAACTATGGCTACACCTTC.

The chain links TRBV7-7 to TRBJ2-2, with a tentative D call TRBD1 (6 bases). Germline V lookup: CDR1 SSHAT, CDR2 FNYEAQ (reference sequence). The V gene lost 5 bases and the J gene lost 5 bases, with 21 bases spanning the gap. This CDR3 spans 17 amino acids. The CDR3 loop is CASSPDLAGAQTGELFF. CDR3 sequence (DNA): TGTGCCAGCAGCCCAGACCTCGCAGGGGCCCAAACCGGGGAGCTGTTTTTT.

This clone is medium-sized. V gene TRBV7-9 combines with J gene TRBJ2-6, with D possibly being TRBD1 (6 bases). Deletions cut 5 bases from V and 3 bases from J, with 23 bases between. CDR3 length: 19 amino acids. From germline, CDR1 is SEHNR and CDR2 FQNEAQ (reference sequence). The CDR3 sequence is CASSPRAADSAYGANVLTF. The CDR3 coding sequence is TGTGCCAGCAGCCCCAGAGCAGCGGACAGCGCTTATGGGGCCAACGTCCTGACTTTC. Variable domain in full (rest from reference TRBV7-9 and TRBJ2-6): DTGVSQNPRHKITKRGQNVTFRCDPISEHNRLYWYRQTLGQGPEFLTYFQNEAQLEKSRLLSDRFSAERPKGSFSTLEIQRTEQGDSAMYLCASSPRAADSAYGANVLTFGAGSRLTVL.

This chain connects TRBV5-5 to TRBJ1-1, with 7 bases matching TRBD1. V lost 4 bases to trimming and J lost 1 base; unmatched junction nucleotides: 7. This CDR3 comprises 15 residues. Germline V gene sequence: CDR1 SGHKS, CDR2 YYEKEE (reference sequence). CDR3 coding DNA: TGTGCCAGCAGCGGGGACGGGACAGAGAACACTGAAGCTTTCTTT. It encodes CASSGDGTENTEAFF. Complete variable domain (other parts from reference TRBV5-5 and TRBJ1-1): DAGVTQSPTHLIKTRGQQVTLRCSPISGHKSVSWYQQVLGQGPQFIFQYYEKEERGRGNFPDRFSARQFPNYSSELNVNALLLGDSALYLCASSGDGTENTEAFFGQGTRLTVV.

The genes are TRBV18 and TRBJ1-4; possible D gene TRBD1, 5 bases. The V gene lost 4 bases and the J gene lost 8 bases, with 17 bases spanning the gap. Germline assignment: CDR1 KGHSH and CDR2 LQKENI. There are 15 residues in the CDR3. CDR3 in amino acids: CASSHGGAVEEKLFF. The CDR3 nucleotides are TGTGCCAGCTCACATGGGGGAGCGGTGGAAGAAAAACTGTTTTTT.

This rearrangement joins TRBV15 to TRBJ2-7; D may be TRBD1 (5 bases). Deletions cut 1 base from V and 2 bases from J, with 15 bases between. From germline, CDR1 is LNHNV and CDR2 YYDKDF (reference sequence). CDR3 size: 16 residues. The CDR3 sequence: CATSRARNPRAYEQYF. CDR3 in DNA: TGTGCCACCAGCAGAGCAAGGAACCCCAGGGCCTACGAGCAGTACTTC.

The rearrangement joins TRBV11-2 to TRBJ2-5; D gene unclear. The CDR3 totals 12 residues. V lost 5 bases to trimming and J lost 8 bases, with 12 bases between them. In germline, CDR1 is SGHAT, CDR2 FQNNGV. CDR3 bases: TGTGCCAGCAGCCTGGAAAGAATTACCCAGTACTTC. As protein: CASSLERITQYF.

The chain recombines TRBV24-1 with TRBJ1-4, with D perhaps TRBD1 (5 bases). Between the trimmed V and J ends, which lost 3 bases and 1 base, there was a span of 8 bases. CDR1 KGHDR and CDR2 SFDVKD come from the germline V gene. The CDR3 sequence is 15 residues long. For the CDR3, the DNA is TGTGCCACCAGTGATGGCAGGGAAACTAATGAAAAACTGTTTTTT. Protein sequence: CATSDGRETNEKLFF.

The chain has TRBV15 and TRBJ1-1; tentative D call: TRBD1 (6 bases). The ends were cut back, 0 bases at V and 5 bases at J, with 13 bases in the middle. Germline V gene lookup returns CDR1 LNHNV and CDR2 YYDKDF (reference sequence). This CDR3 region has 15 residues. DNA of the CDR3: TGTGCCACCAGCAGAGAGAATATAAGGGGGACTGAAGCTTTCTTT. Translation: CATSRENIRGTEAFF. Filled out from reference TRBV15 and TRBJ1-1, the complete variable domain reads DAMVIQNPRYQVTQFGKPVTLSCSQTLNHNVMYWYQQKSSQAPKLLFHYYDKDFNNEADTPDNFQSRRPNTSFCFLDIRSPGLGDTAMYLCATSRENIRGTEAFFGQGTRLTVV.

The chain is built from TRBV27 and TRBJ1-5, with D unresolved. Germline V CDR1 and CDR2: MNHEY, SMNVEV (reference sequence). The V gene lost 1 base and the J gene lost 2 bases, with 6 bases spanning the gap. The CDR3 is 14 amino acids. CDR3 sequence (DNA): TGTGCCAGCAGTTTATGGCAGGGCAATCAGCCCCAGCATTTT. This codes for CASSLWQGNQPQHF.

The rearrangement joins TRBV19 to TRBJ1-6; no definite D call. V was cut by 8 bases and J by 7 bases, with 12 bases left in between. The CDR3 consists of 13 residues. Looked up from germline, CDR1 is LNHDA and CDR2 is SQIVND (reference sequence). The CDR3 is CASSAPPNSPLHF. The CDR3 DNA reads TGTGCCAGTTCCGCCCCCCCGAATTCACCCCTCCACTTT.

The rearrangement uses TRBV7-2 and TRBJ2-7; 8 nucleotides agree with TRBD2. The CDR3 extends over 15 amino acids. J lost 2 bases, V lost 5 bases, and 8 bases had no gene match. Germline CDR1 is SGHTA and CDR2 is FQGNSA. The CDR3 coding sequence is TGTGCCAGCAGCGAGAGGACGGGGGGGACCTACGAGCAGTACTTC. Translated: CASSERTGGTYEQYF.

The chain links TRBV6-5 to TRBJ1-6, with no clear D. There are 12 residues in the CDR3. In germline, CDR1 is MNHEY, CDR2 SVGAGI. The V gene lost 5 bases and the J gene lost 13 bases, with 12 bases spanning the gap. This CDR3 is CASSRDPGPLHF. DNA of the CDR3: TGTGCCAGCAGTCGCGATCCCGGGCCCCTCCACTTT.

The genes are TRBV28 and TRBJ2-6, with D possibly being TRBD1 (6 bases). CDR3 size: 15 residues. Trimming shortened V by 6 bases and J by 0 bases, and 9 bases separated the two germline ends. Germline V gives CDR1 MDHEN, CDR2 SYDVKM. The CDR3 DNA follows: TGTGCCAGCAGGGACAGCCCCTCTGGGGCCAACGTCCTGACTTTC. This sequence encodes CASRDSPSGANVLTF.

A few counts support this clone. V usage is TRBV5-4 and J usage is TRBJ2-1; 14 bases are a match to TRBD2. The CDR3 length is 18 residues. Trimming removed 3 bases from V and 0 bases from J; junction bases left unmatched: 5. The germline V gene encodes CDR1 SGHNT and CDR2 YYREEE (reference sequence). The CDR3 DNA reads TGTGCCAGCAGCTCGGGACTAGCGGGGGTGGGCTCCTACAATGAGCAGTTCTTC. This encodes CASSSGLAGVGSYNEQFF.

This clone was recorded only once. The rearrangement uses TRBV5-1 and TRBJ1-1, with D possibly being TRBD1 (5 bases). The ends were cut back, 3 bases at V and 1 base at J, with 10 bases in the middle. The CDR3 covers 14 residues. Germline-derived CDR1 and CDR2 are SGHRS and YFSETQ. CDR3 bases: TGCGCCAGCAGCTGGACCGGACAGAACACTGAAGCTTTCTTT. This codes for CASSWTGQNTEAFF.

This chain uses TRBV29-1 with TRBJ2-2; 12 positions agree with TRBD2. Per the germline V gene, CDR1 is SQVTM and CDR2 is ANQGSEA. V was pared by 4 bases and J by 4 bases, with 10 bases of the junction left unmatched. The CDR3 runs to 17 residues. This chain's CDR3 is CSVAASGGVGFTGELFF. DNA for the CDR3: TGCAGCGTTGCTGCTAGCGGGGGGGTTGGTTTCACCGGGGAGCTGTTTTTT.